The 26 T cell receptor beta chains listed next were all sequenced from one sample in a study of CD8 T cells in Susac syndrome. An amount of RNA that ranged from roughly 0.45 to 1 ug was reverse transcribed with random hexamers. TCRdb analysed the immunoSEQ multiplex PCR reads with MiXCR anew, one entry per CDR3 protein. This table holds 75,000 to 80,000 distinct CDR3 sequences, 94% found once. Sequenced material: CD8+ T cells from PBMCs. The origin of the receptors is a human donor with Susac syndrome.

The V call is TRBV30, the J call TRBJ2-7, with TRBD1 identical over 10 bases. There are 14 residues in the CDR3. CDR1 GTSNPN and CDR2 SVGIG come from the germline V gene (reference sequence). V lost 5 bases, J lost 2 bases, and 6 bases stayed unmatched. CDR3 DNA sequence: TGTGCCTGGTCGTTAGGGACAGGGGCCTACGAGCAGTACTTC. It codes for CAWSLGTGAYEQYF. Supplemented by reference TRBV30 and TRBJ2-7, the full variable domain reads SQTIHQWPATLVQPVGSPLSLECTVEGTSNPNLYWYRQAAGRGLQLLFYSVGIGQISSEVPQNLSASRPQDRQFILSSKKLLLSDSGFYLCAWSLGTGAYEQYFGPGTRLTVT.

The chain joins TRBV20-1 to TRBJ2-7, with D perhaps TRBD2 (6 bases). CDR3 length: 13 amino acids. Germline V lookup: CDR1 DFQATT, CDR2 SNEGSKA (reference sequence). V dropped 4 bases and J dropped 4 bases, with 14 bases sitting between them. The CDR3 DNA is TGCAGTGCTAAGGGCGGGGCTAGTTACGAGCAGTACTTC. Its protein is CSAKGGASYEQYF.

This rearrangement joins TRBV3-1 to TRBJ2-1, with TRBD1 identical over 8 bases. After removal of 6 bases from V and 2 bases from J, the junction contained 9 bases not matched to a gene. Germline V lookup: CDR1 LGHDT, CDR2 YNNKEL (reference sequence). The CDR3 extends over 16 amino acids. As DNA, the CDR3 is TGTGCCAGCAGACCTGACAGGGGTGGAACCTACAATGAGCAGTTCTTC. Protein product: CASRPDRGGTYNEQFF.

V usage is TRBV20-1 and J usage is TRBJ1-2, with D possibly being TRBD1 (5 bases). Per the germline V gene, CDR1 is DFQATT and CDR2 is SNEGSKA (reference sequence). The CDR3 totals 13 residues. The V end was cut by 6 bases, the J end by 4 bases, with 15 bases between. The CDR3 sequence: CSAYIQGFYGYTF. The DNA of the CDR3 is TGCAGTGCCTATATTCAGGGTTTCTATGGCTACACCTTC.

Concerning this clonotype: The junction shows a germline mismatch at one end, possibly a read error. The rearrangement joins TRBV9 to TRBJ2-3; 9 bases agree with TRBD2. Germline CDR1 is SGDLS and CDR2 is YYNGEE. CDR3 length: 17 residues. The CDR3 loop is CASSVESGGTRLDTQYF. CDR3 sequence (DNA): TGCGCCAGCAGCGTAGAAAGCGGGGGGACCCGTTTGGATACGCAGTATTTT.

The V and J genes are TRBV14 and TRBJ1-3; a weak D match, TRBD1 (5 bases). CDR1 and CDR2 from the germline V gene are SGHDN and FVKESK. Deletions cut 4 bases from V and 0 bases from J, with 10 bases between. The CDR3 is made up of 15 amino acids. The CDR3, as DNA: TGTGCCAGCAGCCCGGGACTCCTCTCTGGAAACACCATATATTTT. Encoded protein: CASSPGLLSGNTIYF.

V gene TRBV4-3 combines with J gene TRBJ2-1; TRBD1 aligns across 8 bases. Losses at the gene ends were 3 bases for V and 6 bases for J; bases not matched to a gene: 10. The CDR3 is 16 amino acids. The V gene's germline CDR1 is LGHNA and CDR2 YSLEER. This CDR3 reads CASSHRRTGMVNEQFF. The CDR3 nucleotides read TGCGCCAGCAGCCATCGACGGACAGGGATGGTCAATGAGCAGTTCTTC.

This chain joins TRBV20-1 and TRBJ1-6; the D gene is possibly TRBD1 (6 bases). CDR1 is DFQATT, CDR2 SNEGSKA, per germline (reference sequence). CDR3 length: 14 residues. Trimming stripped 1 base from V and 9 bases from J, with 13 bases between. CDR3 protein: CSARVRQGFSPLHF. For the CDR3, the DNA is TGCAGTGCTAGAGTTCGCCAGGGGTTTTCACCCCTCCACTTT.

This clonotype appeared once. V is TRBV28 and J is TRBJ1-1; D gene unclear. CDR3 size: 15 residues. The V gene lost 2 bases and the J gene lost 9 bases, with 19 bases spanning the gap. Germline-derived CDR1 and CDR2 are MDHEN and SYDVKM. CDR3 coding DNA: TGTGCCAGCAGTTTAAGGGAGGGAAAAGCAGTCAAAGCTTTCTTT. As protein: CASSLREGKAVKAFF.

The chain recombines TRBV12-3 or TRBV12-4 with TRBJ1-5; a weak D match, TRBD1 (5 bases). Trimming took 8 bases from V and 0 from J, leaving 17 bases between them. CDR3 length: 16 amino acids. In DNA form, the CDR3 reads TGTGCCAGCGGATACAGGTCAAACCCTAGCAATCAGCCCCAGCATTTT. This encodes CASGYRSNPSNQPQHF.

This clonotype occurred once. This rearrangement joins TRBV29-1 to TRBJ1-2; TRBD1 is a possible D gene (6 bases). This CDR3 spans 16 amino acids. V was clipped by 2 bases and J by 3 bases, with 19 bases between them. Looked up from germline, CDR1 is SQVTM and CDR2 is ANQGSEA. The CDR3 nucleotides read TGCAGCGTTGAAACTTCAAAAACAGGGACACACTATGGCTACACCTTC. Translated: CSVETSKTGTHYGYTF.

This sequence joins TRBV7-9 and TRBJ2-3; tentatively, D is TRBD2 (6 bases). Germline-derived CDR1 and CDR2 are SEHNR and FQNEAQ (reference sequence). This CDR3 is built from 13 residues. V dropped 4 bases and J dropped 9 bases, with 14 bases sitting between them. The CDR3 protein is CASSSEGRSTQYF. The CDR3 region has the DNA TGTGCCAGCAGCTCGGAGGGCCGAAGCACGCAGTATTTT.

V and J are TRBV29-1 and TRBJ1-2; D not resolved. Germline V gives CDR1 SQVTM, CDR2 ANQGSEA. The CDR3 runs to 12 residues. Trimming cost V 0 bases and J 4 bases, with 6 bases left between them. The CDR3 protein is CSVEDRTYGYTF. CDR3 bases: TGCAGCGTTGAAGACAGGACCTATGGCTACACCTTC.

The rearrangement uses TRBV20-1 and TRBJ2-7; D could derive from TRBD1 or TRBD2 (6 bases each). V was trimmed by 2 bases and J by 2 bases, leaving 19 bases between them. The CDR3 has 16 amino acids. CDR1 DFQATT and CDR2 SNEGSKA come from the germline V gene (reference sequence). The CDR3, as DNA: TGCAGTGCTAGAATACGCGGGACAATTAATACCTACGAGCAGTACTTC. This sequence encodes CSARIRGTINTYEQYF.

This sequence joins TRBV12-3 or TRBV12-4 and TRBJ1-6; unclear D gene. Trimming took 6 bases from V and 5 from J, leaving 14 bases between them. This CDR3 region has 15 residues. This CDR3 is CASRTTGGHNSPLHF. CDR3 bases: TGTGCCAGCAGGACTACGGGCGGCCATAATTCACCCCTCCACTTT.

The V call is TRBV28, the J call TRBJ2-5, with D maybe TRBD1 (6 bases). Between the trimmed V and J ends, which lost 6 bases and 5 bases, there was a span of 25 bases. The germline gives CDR1 MDHEN, CDR2 SYDVKM. The CDR3 is 17 residues long. The CDR3 loop reads CASRPVDEVVDRETQYF. The DNA for the CDR3 is TGTGCCAGCAGACCCGTTGATGAAGTGGTTGACAGGGAGACCCAGTACTTC.

This chain links TRBV5-1 with TRBJ2-3; D is ambiguous. Trimming pared 4 bases from V and 3 bases from J, leaving 9 bases between. CDR1 is SGHRS and CDR2 is YFSETQ in the germline V gene. This CDR3 comprises 13 residues. The CDR3 DNA reads as TGCGCCAGCAGCGAGGACCTGACAGATACGCAGTATTTT. This encodes CASSEDLTDTQYF.

This chain uses TRBV27 with TRBJ2-2; D is uncertain. CDR3 length equals 14 residues. V was clipped by 5 bases and J by 6 bases, with 13 bases between them. Germline V lookup: CDR1 MNHEY, CDR2 SMNVEV (reference sequence). The CDR3 reads CASSLLNPPGELFF. CDR3 bases: TGTGCCAGCAGTCTCCTAAATCCGCCCGGGGAGCTGTTTTTT.

The gene calls are TRBV6-2 or TRBV6-3 and TRBJ2-7; D is unclear. The CDR3 covers 14 residues. From germline, CDR1 is MNHEY and CDR2 SVGEGT. V lost 0 bases and J lost 1, with 7 bases in between. Written as DNA, the CDR3 is TGTGCCAGCAGTTACTCTCAGGATTCCTACGAGCAGTACTTC. Residues: CASSYSQDSYEQYF.

The chain couples TRBV7-8 to TRBJ1-6; 7 nucleotides align to TRBD1. CDR3 length equals 14 residues. Trimming cost V 5 bases and J 4 bases; bases outside gene matches: 2. Germline assignment: CDR1 SGHVS and CDR2 FQNEAQ. The CDR3 DNA reads as TGTGCCAGCAGCAACAGGGGTTATAATTCACCCCTCCACTTT. Its protein is CASSNRGYNSPLHF. The entire variable domain, with the rest obtained from reference TRBV7-8 and TRBJ1-6, is as follows: GAGVSQSPRYKVAKRGQDVALRCDPISGHVSLFWYQQALGQGPEFLTYFQNEAQLDKSGLPSDRFFAERPEGSVSTLKIQRTQQEDSAVYLCASSNRGYNSPLHFGNGTRLTVT.

This chain connects TRBV7-9 to TRBJ1-6; D gene ambiguous. The CDR3 runs to 13 residues. V was clipped by 8 bases and J by 6 bases, with 11 bases between them. Germline V gene data show CDR1 as SEHNR and CDR2 as FQNEAQ (reference sequence). CDR3 residues: CASAREGNSPLHF. CDR3 DNA sequence: TGTGCCAGCGCTAGGGAGGGTAATTCACCCCTCCACTTT.

V is TRBV10-3 and J is TRBJ2-1; the D call may be TRBD1 or TRBD2 (6 bases each). The CDR3 runs 16 residues. From germline, CDR1 is ENHRY and CDR2 SYGVKD. Trimming stripped 0 bases from V and 4 bases from J, with 13 bases between. Written as DNA, the CDR3 is TGTGCCATCAGTGAGTCAGTGACGGGGGCGTACAATGAGCAGTTCTTC. This codes for CAISESVTGAYNEQFF.

The chain is built from TRBV7-8 and TRBJ2-3; no clear D. Trimming took off 2 bases at V and 5 bases at J, with 5 bases between the two ends. This CDR3 has 12 amino acids. Germline CDR1 is SGHVS and CDR2 is FQNEAQ. CDR3: CASSLIGDTQYF. Here the CDR3 DNA reads TGTGCCAGCAGCTTAATCGGAGATACGCAGTATTTT. Full variable domain (rest looked up from reference TRBV7-8 and TRBJ2-3): GAGVSQSPRYKVAKRGQDVALRCDPISGHVSLFWYQQALGQGPEFLTYFQNEAQLDKSGLPSDRFFAERPEGSVSTLKIQRTQQEDSAVYLCASSLIGDTQYFGPGTRLTVL.

The V and J genes are TRBV29-1 and TRBJ1-1, with a possible D match to TRBD1 (5 bases). Trimming stripped 4 bases from V and 1 base from J, with 10 bases between. This CDR3 spans 13 amino acids. The germline V gene encodes CDR1 SQVTM and CDR2 ANQGSEA. CDR3 residues: CSVGDGKNTEAFF. The CDR3 DNA sequence: TGCAGCGTTGGGGACGGCAAGAACACTGAAGCTTTCTTT.

The chain has TRBV5-1 and TRBJ1-1, with 7 nucleotides matching TRBD1. This CDR3 spans 14 amino acids. CDR1 SGHRS and CDR2 YFSETQ come from the germline V gene. J was trimmed by 7 bases and V by 4 bases; bases with no gene match: 10. The CDR3 nucleotides are TGCGCCAGCAGCCCGGACAGGCGAACCCTTGAAGCTTTCTTT. Its translation is CASSPDRRTLEAFF.

The chain carries TRBV6-5 and TRBJ2-3; TRBD2 matches 11 bases. Germline V gives CDR1 MNHEY, CDR2 SVGAGI. The CDR3 totals 16 residues. The V and J ends lost 5 bases and 6 bases, in that order; junction bases with no gene match: 10. The DNA of the CDR3 is TGTGCCAGCAGTAACCTCCCTAGCGGGGGGTTGGATACGCAGTATTTT. This translates into CASSNLPSGGLDTQYF.